The 25 T cell receptor beta chains presented below share a single source sample, sequenced in a study of T cells in women clearing cervical HPV infection. Libraries were prepared by immunoSEQ multiplex PCR; TCRdb keeps only in-frame clonotypes and omits some of them. This table holds more than 45,000 clones. Specimen: blood buffy coat. The receptor set was obtained from a woman aged 18 to 69 with a cervical HPV16 infection that either progressed to CIN3+ or cleared (not recorded which).

CDR3 sequence: CASSLWATDTQYF. CDR3 bases read: TGTGCCAGCAGCTTGTGGGCCACAGATACG. The gene calls are TRBV5-5 and TRBJ2-3; D remains ambiguous. The missing CDR3 end, 3 residues past where the read stops, is filled in from the germline J gene. Germline loops: CDR1 SGHKS, CDR2 YYEKEE (reference sequence). V gave up 1 base and J gave up 2 bases, with 5 bases separating them. The CDR3 is 13 amino acids.

With regard to this clone: The read ends 3 residues before the CDR3 terminus; that terminus is restored from the germline J gene. This chain links TRBV29-1 with TRBJ1-2; the match to TRBD1 covers 7 bases. Germline V gene sequence: CDR1 SQVTM, CDR2 ANQGSEA. The CDR3 spans 12 residues. J was trimmed by 0 bases and V by 6 bases; bases with no gene match: 1. The CDR3 reads CSVGTANYGYTF. CDR3 DNA (partial): TGCAGCGTCGGGACAGCTAACTATGGC.

Concerning this clone itself: With the read ending 3 residues before the CDR3 end, the germline J gene is used to fill in that end. J is TRBJ2-7 and V is TRBV2, with 7 bases lining up with TRBD1. The V gene end was trimmed by 1 base and the J gene end by 3 bases; junction bases not matched to a gene: 6. Germline CDR1 is SNHLY and CDR2 is FYNNEI. The CDR3 length is 15 residues. The CDR3 here is CASSEGTGPYYEQYF. Incomplete CDR3 DNA: TGTGCCAGCAGTGAAGGGACAGGACCTTACTACGAG.

The CDR3 protein is CASSPTGTGGEKLFF. Partial CDR3 DNA: TGTGCCAGCAGCCCGACCGGGACAGGGGGCGAAAAA. This chain uses TRBV7-3 with TRBJ1-4, with TRBD1 matching over 12 bases. With the read ending 3 residues before the CDR3 end, the germline J gene is used to fill in that end. The CDR3 has 15 amino acids. The V and J ends lost 5 bases and 8 bases, in that order; junction bases with no gene match: 6. CDR1 is SGHTA, CDR2 FQGTGA, per germline.

With regard to this clone: The read terminates 3 residues before the CDR3 end, so the remaining end is supplied by the germline J gene. The rearrangement uses TRBV11-2 and TRBJ1-1; D gene ambiguous. The CDR3 extends over 14 amino acids. V was clipped by 1 base and J by 4 bases, with 10 bases between them. Germline V gene data show CDR1 as SGHAT and CDR2 as FQNNGV. The CDR3 sequence: CASSLGRVGTEAFF. The covered CDR3 bases are TGTGCCAGCAGCTTAGGGAGGGTTGGCACTGAA.

Note on this clone: The CDR3 is cut off 3 residues early in the read; its end comes from the germline J gene. The chain carries TRBV18 and TRBJ1-1, with 8 bases aligning to TRBD1. V shed 3 bases and J 3 bases; nucleotides not matched to a gene: 6. There are 15 residues in the CDR3. Per germline, CDR1 KGHSH and CDR2 LQKENI. The part of the CDR3 DNA that was read is TGTGCCAGCTCACCCCCTACCAGGGGGCACACTGAA. It translates to CASSPPTRGHTE. The entire CDR3 is CASSPPTRGHTEAFF.

As concerns this clone: The CDR3 end falls 3 residues outside the read, so it is completed with the germline J gene. The J gene is TRBJ1-1, the V gene TRBV29-1, with 10 bases that match TRBD1. This CDR3 contains 15 residues. CDR1 is SQVTM and CDR2 is ANQGSEA in the germline V gene. The CDR3 here is CSVWSWDRGLGGAFF. CDR3 DNA (partial): TGCAGCGTATGGTCCTGGGACAGGGGATTGGGGGGA.

Turning to this clone: The read gets to within 3 residues of the CDR3 end, and the germline J gene fills in the rest. The chain has TRBV10-3 and TRBJ1-5; 7 bases are a match to TRBD1. The CDR3 runs to 14 residues. The ends lost 0 bases at V and 5 bases at J; junction bases unmatched: 1. Germline loops: CDR1 ENHRY, CDR2 SYGVKD. CDR3 in amino acids: CAISESDRDQPQHF. The sequenced part of the CDR3 DNA is TGTGCCATCAGTGAGTCCGACAGGGATCAGCCC.

With regard to this clone: The read is 3 residues too short to cover the CDR3 end, so that end is filled in from the germline J gene. V usage is TRBV2 and J usage is TRBJ1-2; 7 nucleotides align to TRBD1. Germline V gives CDR1 SNHLY, CDR2 FYNNEI. This CDR3 comprises 13 residues. CDR3 sequence: CASSEAAGGGYTF. The covered CDR3 bases are TGTGCCAGCAGTGAAGCGGCAGGGGGAGGC.

Remarks on this clone: The missing CDR3 end, 3 residues past where the read stops, is filled in from the germline J gene. This chain links TRBV5-4 with TRBJ2-1, with TRBD1 matching over 7 bases. This CDR3 contains 15 residues. V lost 4 bases to trimming and J lost 8 bases; unmatched junction nucleotides: 12. Germline V gene data show CDR1 as SGHNT and CDR2 as YYREEE (reference sequence). The CDR3 loop is CASSPYRGTPYEQFF. CDR3 bases read: TGTGCCAGCAGCCCCTACAGGGGAACCCCCTATGAG. The whole variable domain, remainder taken from reference TRBV5-4 and TRBJ2-1, is ETGVTQSPTHLIKTRGQQVTLRCSSQSGHNTVSWYQQALGQGPQFIFQYYREEENGRGNFPPRFSGLQFPNYSSELNVNALELDDSALYLCASSPYRGTPYEQFFGPGTRLTVL.

Remarks on this clone: The read finishes 3 residues shy of the CDR3 end, and the germline J gene is used to complete it. This chain uses TRBV29-1 with TRBJ2-7; 9 bases are shared with TRBD1. Germline V lookup: CDR1 SQVTM, CDR2 ANQGSEA. The V gene end was trimmed by 6 bases and the J gene end by 2 bases; junction bases not matched to a gene: 2. This CDR3 is built from 12 residues. This chain's CDR3 is CSVRTGAYEQYF. The covered CDR3 bases are TGCAGCGTCCGGACAGGGGCCTACGAG.

Remarks on this clone: The CDR3 goes on 3 residues after the read ends, and that part is filled in from the germline J gene. The V call is TRBV19, the J call TRBJ1-1; maybe TRBD1 (6 bases). The germline V gene encodes CDR1 LNHDA and CDR2 SQIVND (reference sequence). This CDR3 is 11 amino acids long. CDR3 bases read: TGTGCCAGTGGAGCACAGGGTACA. Translated: CASGAQGT. The CDR3 in full is CASGAQGTAFF.

Concerning this clone: Coverage ceases 3 residues before the CDR3 finishes, and the germline J gene fills in the end. The chain couples TRBV7-2 to TRBJ1-2; TRBD1 might be the D (5 bases). Germline V CDR1 and CDR2: SGHTA, FQGNSA. V was pared by 4 bases and J by 6 bases, with 12 bases between. The CDR3 loop spans 13 amino acids. The CDR3 loop is CASSSRGLHGYTF. Incomplete CDR3 DNA: TGTGCCAGCAGCTCTAGGGGTTTGCATGGC.

Incomplete CDR3 DNA: TGTGCCAGCAGCCCCACCCACGGACAGGGCTACGAG. It specifies CASSPTHGQGYE. The entire CDR3 sequence reads CASSPTHGQGYEQYF. J is TRBJ2-7 and V is TRBV11-3; TRBD1 agrees at 8 bases. The CDR3 end is not reached by the read, which stops 3 residues before it; the germline J gene fills it in. The V gene's germline CDR1 is SGHNT and CDR2 YENEEA. The CDR3 sequence is 15 residues long. The V gene end was trimmed by 5 bases and the J gene end by 3 bases; junction bases not matched to a gene: 9.

A word on this clone: The CDR3 is cut off 3 residues early in the read; its end comes from the germline J gene. This chain joins TRBV10-3 and TRBJ1-2; 8 nucleotides agree with TRBD1. Germline trimming cut 7 bases from V and 0 bases from J; bases unmatched to any gene: 7. Per the germline V gene, CDR1 is ENHRY and CDR2 is SYGVKD. The CDR3 runs to 15 residues. CDR3 DNA (partial): TGTGCCATCACCAGGACAGGGAGTCCTAACTATGGC. It is translated as CAITRTGSPNYG. The whole CDR3 protein reads CAITRTGSPNYGYTF.

Note on this clone: From the germline J gene comes the end of the CDR3, since the read stops 3 residues before it. This sequence joins TRBV7-9 and TRBJ1-2, with a possible D match to TRBD1 (6 bases). In germline, CDR1 is SEHNR, CDR2 FQNEAQ (reference sequence). The CDR3 has 13 residues. V lost 4 bases, J lost 4 bases, and 10 bases lay in between. CDR3 DNA (partial): TGTGCCAGCAGCTGGGGGCGGAGCTATGGC. This codes for CASSWGRSYG. The CDR3 reads in full as CASSWGRSYGYTF. Complete variable domain (other parts from reference TRBV7-9 and TRBJ1-2): DTGVSQNPRHKITKRGQNVTFRCDPISEHNRLYWYRQTLGQGPEFLTYFQNEAQLEKSRLLSDRFSAERPKGSFSTLEIQRTEQGDSAMYLCASSWGRSYGYTFGSGTRLTVV.

A note on this clone: Sequencing ends 3 residues short of the CDR3 end; the germline J gene provides the rest. V is TRBV7-2 and J is TRBJ2-2; D call uncertain. CDR3 length equals 15 residues. With 7 bases removed from V and 0 bases from J, the gap between germline ends came to 12 bases. Germline-derived CDR1 and CDR2 are SGHTA and FQGNSA. This chain's CDR3 is CASIPLLSNTGELFF. The DNA read from the CDR3 is TGTGCCAGCATCCCCTTACTGTCGAACACCGGGGAG.

In the case of this clone: The read falls 3 residues short of the CDR3 end, and the missing part is taken from the germline J gene. V gene TRBV28 combines with J gene TRBJ2-5, with 8 positions matching TRBD2. Germline assignment: CDR1 MDHEN and CDR2 SYDVKM. CDR3 length equals 15 residues. The V segment lost 4 bases and the J segment 5 bases; nucleotides outside the gene matches: 9. The CDR3 DNA, read in part, is TGTGCCAGCAGTTCAAGCGGGAGAGGGAGGGAGACC. Protein sequence: CASSSSGRGRET. The CDR3 reads in full as CASSSSGRGRETQYF.

With regard to this clone: From the germline J gene comes the end of the CDR3, since the read stops 3 residues before it. The V and J genes are TRBV28 and TRBJ2-7; 9 positions match TRBD1. The V and J ends lost 5 bases and 3 bases, in that order; junction bases with no gene match: 8. There are 15 residues in the CDR3. CDR1 is MDHEN and CDR2 is SYDVKM in the germline V gene. CDR3 loop: CASSPSGQGNYEQYF. The covered CDR3 bases are TGTGCCAGCAGTCCAAGTGGACAGGGGAACTACGAG.

Regarding this clone: The read ends 3 residues before the CDR3 terminus; that terminus is restored from the germline J gene. The rearrangement uses TRBV10-2 and TRBJ2-7, with 10 positions matching TRBD2. V gave up 3 bases and J gave up 2 bases; unmatched junction bases: 10. This CDR3 is 17 amino acids long. Germline V gives CDR1 WSHSY, CDR2 SAAADI. CDR3 amino acids: CASSELAGTRYPYEQYF. The DNA read from the CDR3 is TGCGCCAGCAGTGAACTAGCGGGGACCCGATACCCCTACGAG.

Comment on this clone: Read coverage stops 3 residues before the CDR3 terminus; the germline J gene supplies the remainder. This sequence joins TRBV7-2 and TRBJ2-7, with a possible D match to TRBD2 (6 bases). The CDR3 runs to 12 residues. The germline gives CDR1 SGHTA, CDR2 FQGNSA. Trimming pared 6 bases from V and 2 bases from J, leaving 8 bases between. Incomplete CDR3 DNA: TGTGCCAGCAGTACGGGGGCCTACGAG. Amino acids: CASSTGAYE. The whole CDR3 region reads CASSTGAYEQYF.

About this clone itself: The read falls 3 residues short of the CDR3 end, and the missing part is taken from the germline J gene. The chain carries TRBV18 and TRBJ2-5; TRBD1 might be the D (6 bases). The length of the CDR3 is 15 residues. Deletions cut 3 bases from V and 5 bases from J, with 16 bases between. Germline CDR1 KGHSH, CDR2 LQKENI. The sequenced CDR3 bases are TGTGCCAGCTCACCTGCTGGGGGCGAGATCGAGACC. It is translated as CASSPAGGEIET. From start to end, the CDR3 is CASSPAGGEIETQYF.

In regard to this clone: The read is 3 residues too short to cover the CDR3 end, so that end is filled in from the germline J gene. This chain connects TRBV19 to TRBJ1-5; TRBD1 is a possible D gene (6 bases). Trimming removed 3 bases at V and 4 bases at J, with 7 bases between. This CDR3 comprises 13 residues. CDR1 LNHDA and CDR2 SQIVND come from the germline V gene (reference sequence). This CDR3 is CASSIRGNQPQHF. Incomplete CDR3 DNA: TGTGCCAGTAGTATCAGGGGAAATCAGCCC.

About this clone itself: Read coverage stops 3 residues before the CDR3 terminus; the germline J gene supplies the remainder. The chain links TRBV11-2 to TRBJ1-2; 7 bases align to TRBD1. Germline CDR1 and CDR2: SGHAT and FQNNGV. CDR3 length equals 14 residues. CDR3 DNA, as far as it was read: TGTGCCAGCAGCTTAGATAATAGACAGGGTAGC. This encodes CASSLDNRQGS. The CDR3 in full is CASSLDNRQGSYTF.

Turning to this clone: The read terminates 3 residues before the CDR3 end, so the remaining end is supplied by the germline J gene. The chain is built from TRBV5-6 and TRBJ2-5; the match to TRBD1 covers 7 bases. This CDR3 is built from 15 residues. The V gene's germline CDR1 is SGHDT and CDR2 YYEEEE. V gave up 1 base and J gave up 2 bases; unmatched junction bases: 5. CDR3 DNA (partial): TGTGCCAGCAGCTTGTCCGGGACAGATCAAGAGACC. Its protein is CASSLSGTDQET. The whole CDR3 protein reads CASSLSGTDQETQYF.